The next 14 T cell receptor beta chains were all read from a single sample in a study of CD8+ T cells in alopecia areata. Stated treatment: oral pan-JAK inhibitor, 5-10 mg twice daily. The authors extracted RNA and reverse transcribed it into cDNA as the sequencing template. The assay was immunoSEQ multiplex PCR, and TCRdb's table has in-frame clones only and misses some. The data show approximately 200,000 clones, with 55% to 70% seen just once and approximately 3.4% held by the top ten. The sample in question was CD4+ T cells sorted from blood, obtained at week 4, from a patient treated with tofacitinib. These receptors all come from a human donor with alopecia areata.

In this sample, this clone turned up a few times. The CDR3 is CSAALRDGYTF. CDR3 DNA sequence: TGCAGTGCGGCCCTTCGAGATGGCTACACCTTC. The genes are TRBV20-1 and TRBJ1-2; D is uncertain. Germline V lookup: CDR1 DFQATT, CDR2 SNEGSKA (reference sequence). Deletions cut 6 bases from V and 6 bases from J, with 11 bases between. The CDR3 is made up of 11 amino acids.

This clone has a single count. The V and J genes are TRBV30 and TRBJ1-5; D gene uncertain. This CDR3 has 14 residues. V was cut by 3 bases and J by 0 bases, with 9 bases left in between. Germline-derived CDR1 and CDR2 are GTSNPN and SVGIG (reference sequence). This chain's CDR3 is CAWSPDRSNQPQHF. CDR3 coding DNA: TGTGCCTGGAGCCCGGACCGTAGCAATCAGCCCCAGCATTTT.

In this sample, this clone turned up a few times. CDR3 residues: CAISESRTGTDTQYF. The CDR3 bases are TGTGCCATCAGTGAGTCTAGGACTGGCACAGATACGCAGTATTTT. The rearrangement uses TRBV10-3 and TRBJ2-3; the D gene is possibly TRBD2 (5 bases). V was shortened by 0 bases and J by 1 base, with 8 bases between the two germline ends. Germline V gene sequence: CDR1 ENHRY, CDR2 SYGVKD. The CDR3 runs 15 residues.

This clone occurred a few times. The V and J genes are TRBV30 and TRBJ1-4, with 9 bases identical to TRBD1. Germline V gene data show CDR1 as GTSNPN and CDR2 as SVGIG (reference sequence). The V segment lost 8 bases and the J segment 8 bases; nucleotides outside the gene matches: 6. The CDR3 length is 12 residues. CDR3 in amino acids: CAHRDREEKLFF. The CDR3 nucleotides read TGTGCCCACCGGGACAGGGAGGAAAAACTGTTTTTT.

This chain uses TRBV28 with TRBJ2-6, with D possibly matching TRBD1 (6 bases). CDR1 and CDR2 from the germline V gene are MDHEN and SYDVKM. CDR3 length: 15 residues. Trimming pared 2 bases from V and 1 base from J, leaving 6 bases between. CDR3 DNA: TGTGCCAGCAGTTTAGGACAGTCTGGGGCCAACGTCCTGACTTTC. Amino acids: CASSLGQSGANVLTF.

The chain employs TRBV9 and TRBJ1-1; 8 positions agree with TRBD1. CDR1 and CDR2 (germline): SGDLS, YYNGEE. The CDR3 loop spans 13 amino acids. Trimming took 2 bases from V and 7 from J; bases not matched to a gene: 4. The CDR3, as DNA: TGTGCCAGCAGCGTTGCAGGGGGCGTTGAAGCTTTCTTT. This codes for CASSVAGGVEAFF.

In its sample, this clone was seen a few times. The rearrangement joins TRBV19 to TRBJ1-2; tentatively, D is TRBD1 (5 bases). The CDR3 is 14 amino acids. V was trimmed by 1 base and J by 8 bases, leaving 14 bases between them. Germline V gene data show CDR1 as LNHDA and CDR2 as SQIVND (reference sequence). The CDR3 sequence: CASSIGGTGLGYTF. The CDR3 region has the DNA TGTGCCAGTAGTATAGGCGGGACCGGCCTCGGCTACACCTTC.

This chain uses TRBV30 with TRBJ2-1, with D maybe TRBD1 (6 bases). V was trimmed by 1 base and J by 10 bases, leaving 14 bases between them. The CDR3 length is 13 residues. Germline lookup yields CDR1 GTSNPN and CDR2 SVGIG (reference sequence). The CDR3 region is CAWSERLDSEQFF. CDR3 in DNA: TGTGCCTGGAGTGAACGACTGGACAGCGAGCAGTTCTTC.

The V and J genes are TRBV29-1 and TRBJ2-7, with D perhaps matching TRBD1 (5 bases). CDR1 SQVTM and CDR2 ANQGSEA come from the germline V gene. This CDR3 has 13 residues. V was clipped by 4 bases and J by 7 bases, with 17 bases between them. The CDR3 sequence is CSVVQGLGEEQYF. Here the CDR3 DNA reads TGCAGCGTTGTGCAGGGTTTGGGTGAAGAGCAGTACTTC.

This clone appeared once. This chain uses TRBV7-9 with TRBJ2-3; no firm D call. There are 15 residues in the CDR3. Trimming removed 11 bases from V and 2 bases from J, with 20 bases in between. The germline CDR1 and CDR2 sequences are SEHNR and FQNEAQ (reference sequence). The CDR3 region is CAGSAAPPNTDTQYF. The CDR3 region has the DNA TGTGCCGGATCCGCTGCCCCCCCGAACACAGATACGCAGTATTTT. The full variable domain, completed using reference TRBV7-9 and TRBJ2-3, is DTGVSQNPRHKITKRGQNVTFRCDPISEHNRLYWYRQTLGQGPEFLTYFQNEAQLEKSRLLSDRFSAERPKGSFSTLEIQRTEQGDSAMYLCAGSAAPPNTDTQYFGPGTRLTVL.

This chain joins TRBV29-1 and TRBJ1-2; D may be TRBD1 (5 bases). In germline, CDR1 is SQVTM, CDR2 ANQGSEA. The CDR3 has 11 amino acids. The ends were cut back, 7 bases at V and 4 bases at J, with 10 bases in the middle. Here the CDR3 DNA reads TGCAGCGCTAGGGGCAGCTATGGCTACACCTTC. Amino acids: CSARGSYGYTF.

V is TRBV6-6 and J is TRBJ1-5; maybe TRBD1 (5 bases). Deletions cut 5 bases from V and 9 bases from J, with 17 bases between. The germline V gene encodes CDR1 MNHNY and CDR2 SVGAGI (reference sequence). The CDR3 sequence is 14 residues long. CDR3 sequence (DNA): TGTGCCAGCAGTAGGGGTGGGGGTTTCGGGCCCCAGCATTTT. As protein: CASSRGGGFGPQHF.

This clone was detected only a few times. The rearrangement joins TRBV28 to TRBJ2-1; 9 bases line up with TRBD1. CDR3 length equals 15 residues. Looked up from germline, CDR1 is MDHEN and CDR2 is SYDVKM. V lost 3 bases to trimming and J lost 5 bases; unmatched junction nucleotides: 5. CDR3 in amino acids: CASSFRQGDHNEQFF. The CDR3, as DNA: TGTGCCAGCAGTTTCCGACAGGGGGATCACAATGAGCAGTTCTTC.

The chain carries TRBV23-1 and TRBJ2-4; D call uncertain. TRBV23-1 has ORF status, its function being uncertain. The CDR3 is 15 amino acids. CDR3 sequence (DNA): TGCGCAGTTAAGCCGAGGCGGTTAGCCAAAAACATTCAGTACTTC. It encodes CAVKPRRLAKNIQYF.